The rows below give T cell receptor beta chains drawn from one sample of a study of blood T cell repertoires in COVID-19. TCRdb's table, derived via immunoSEQ multiplex PCR, lists solely in-frame clones and lacks some. This sample has 400,000 to 450,000 clones, with approximately 90% found just once. The material sequenced was peripheral blood. These receptors originate from a woman in her forties or fifties with COVID-19, enrolled during active disease. Both conserved end residues are part of each CDR3. A D gene is named only where the DNA matches it firmly. Clone size is given for some rows only: seen once, a few or many times, or a class if the clone is expanded.

D	V	size	length	J	CDR3	DNA
TRBD1	TRBV7-2	.	15	TRBJ1-2	CASSLASQGAYGYTF	TGTGCCAGCAGCTTAGCGTCACAGGGGGCCTATGGCTACACCTTC
TRBD2	TRBV27	.	15	TRBJ2-1	CASSLSGEPYNEQFF	TGTGCCAGCAGTTTAAGCGGGGAACCTTACAATGAGCAGTTCTTC
TRBD1	TRBV5-1	.	13	TRBJ1-6	CASSDRVNSPLHF	TGCGCCAGCAGTGACAGGGTCAATTCACCCCTCCACTTT
.	TRBV11-2	.	14	TRBJ2-2	CASSFSSLAGELFF	TGTGCCAGCAGCTTTTCGTCCCTAGCGGGGGAGCTGTTTTTT
TRBD1	TRBV7-9	once	19	TRBJ2-6	CASSLDPRQGKAGANVLTF	TGTGCCAGCAGCTTAGATCCGAGACAGGGGAAGGCTGGGGCCAACGTCCTGACTTTC
.	TRBV6-5	.	14	TRBJ1-4	CASSGQTTNEKLFF	TGTGCCAGCAGCGGACAGACAACTAATGAAAAACTGTTTTTT
.	TRBV19	.	16	TRBJ1-2	CASSIGGTYTNYGYTF	TGTGCCAGTAGTATAGGGGGGACATATACTAACTATGGCTACACCTTC
TRBD2	TRBV9	.	15	TRBJ2-2	CASSVSTSGAGELFF	TGTGCCAGCAGCGTGTCTACTAGCGGGGCCGGGGAGCTGTTTTTT
TRBD1	TRBV6-5	.	15	TRBJ2-3	CASFPTGTWTDTQYF	TGTGCCAGCTTCCCGACAGGGACGTGGACAGATACGCAGTATTTT
TRBD1	TRBV14	.	17	TRBJ1-1	CASSQARNRGLNTEAFF	TGTGCCAGCAGCCAAGCCAGGAACAGGGGCTTGAACACTGAAGCTTTCTTT
TRBD2	TRBV7-9	.	13	TRBJ2-1	CASSIGGAVEQFF	TGTGCCAGCAGCATCGGGGGGGCAGTAGAGCAGTTCTTC
.	TRBV27	.	15	TRBJ1-2	CASLRTGGTDYGYTF	TGTGCCAGCCTTCGGACGGGGGGGACTGACTATGGCTACACCTTC
TRBD1	TRBV19	.	14	TRBJ2-1	CASKNRGLGNEQFF	TGTGCCAGTAAGAACAGGGGCCTAGGGAATGAGCAGTTCTTC
TRBD2	TRBV5-1	.	13	TRBJ2-7	CASRPSGGQEQYF	TGCGCCAGCAGACCCTCGGGAGGGCAGGAGCAGTACTTC
TRBD1	TRBV18	.	15	TRBJ2-1	CASSHSGTGTLEQFF	TGTGCCAGCTCACACTCCGGGACAGGGACCCTTGAGCAGTTCTTC
.	TRBV5-4	.	15	TRBJ1-3	CASSLDQGPGNTIYF	TGTGCCAGCAGCTTGGATCAGGGCCCTGGAAACACCATATATTTT
.	TRBV5-4	.	17	TRBJ2-3	CASSPPPGNGGTDTQYF	TGTGCCAGCAGCCCCCCCCCGGGGAATGGTGGCACAGATACGCAGTATTTT
.	TRBV7-9	.	15	TRBJ2-2	CASSLVFGGSGELFF	TGTGCCAGCAGCTTAGTATTTGGGGGCTCCGGGGAGCTGTTTTTT
TRBD1	TRBV6-5	.	13	TRBJ1-5	CATRDRPNQPQHF	TGTGCCACTCGGGACAGACCCAATCAGCCCCAGCATTTT
.	TRBV7-9	.	15	TRBJ2-1	CASSFPRGSYNEQFF	TGTGCCAGCAGCTTCCCCAGGGGCTCCTACAATGAGCAGTTCTTC
.	TRBV19	.	18	TRBJ1-5	CASSIRTGTRPSNQPQHF	TGTGCCAGTAGTATTCGAACAGGAACAAGACCTAGCAATCAGCCCCAGCATTTT
.	TRBV21-1	.	16	TRBJ2-4	CASSLRQGRTKNIQYF	TGTGCCAGCAGCCTCCGACAGGGGAGAACCAAAAACATTCAGTACTTC
TRBD2	TRBV4-1	.	16	TRBJ2-7	CASSLRASGGFYEQYF	TGCGCCAGCAGCCTAAGGGCTAGCGGGGGTTTCTACGAGCAGTACTTC
TRBD1	TRBV19	.	15	TRBJ2-7	CASSIVGTGSYEQYF	TGTGCCAGTAGTATAGTTGGGACAGGGTCCTACGAGCAGTACTTC
TRBD1	TRBV5-4	.	14	TRBJ1-4	CASSFDRASEKLFF	TGTGCCAGCAGCTTCGACAGGGCTAGTGAAAAACTGTTTTTT
TRBD1	TRBV19	.	15	TRBJ2-7	CASSSIQTGNNEQYF	TGTGCCAGTAGTTCTATCCAGACAGGGAATAACGAGCAGTACTTC
.	TRBV6-5	.	14	TRBJ2-1	CASRLPGPSGEQFF	TGTGCCAGCAGACTGCCGGGTCCCTCGGGAGAGCAGTTCTTC
TRBD2	TRBV29-1	.	17	TRBJ2-3	CSVGPSGGNVNRATQYF	TGCAGCGTTGGACCTAGCGGGGGGAACGTAAATAGGGCTACGCAGTATTTT
.	TRBV28	.	16	TRBJ1-6	CASSPPTLLKNSPLHF	TGTGCCAGCAGTCCACCGACACTCCTGAAGAATTCACCCCTCCACTTT
.	TRBV27	.	12	TRBJ2-1	CASSLSGFEQFF	TGTGCCAGCAGTTTAAGCGGGTTTGAGCAGTTCTTC
TRBD1	TRBV19	.	15	TRBJ1-1	CASSRQTGSRTEAFF	TGTGCCAGTAGTAGGCAGACAGGGAGTAGGACTGAAGCTTTCTTT
TRBD1	TRBV25-1	.	13	TRBJ2-1	CASKGQDWDEQFF	TGTGCCAGCAAGGGACAGGACTGGGATGAGCAGTTCTTC
.	TRBV5-4	once	16	TRBJ2-7	CASSPPGRQSKGEQYF	TGTGCCAGCAGCCCTCCAGGTCGACAGTCGAAGGGCGAGCAGTACTTC
TRBD2	TRBV13	.	18	TRBJ2-7	CASSTGGSGGKSSYEQYF	TGTGCCAGCAGCACAGGGGGTAGCGGGGGGAAGAGCTCCTACGAGCAGTACTTC
TRBD1	TRBV13	.	17	TRBJ1-6	CASSTSFGTGAGSPLHF	TGTGCCAGCAGCACGTCCTTTGGGACAGGGGCGGGTTCACCCCTCCACTTT
.	TRBV28	once	15	TRBJ2-1	CASSFRGTNDNEQFF	TGTGCCAGCAGTTTCAGGGGCACCAATGACAATGAGCAGTTCTTC
.	TRBV11-2	.	13	TRBJ2-1	CASTPRGHNEQFF	TGTGCCAGCACGCCTAGAGGGCACAATGAGCAGTTCTTC
.	TRBV18	.	16	TRBJ2-3	CASSPDLQSSTDTQYF	TGTGCCAGCTCCCCTGATCTCCAGTCTAGCACAGATACGCAGTATTTT
.	TRBV5-5	.	14	TRBJ2-7	CASSSWTDSYEQYF	TGTGCCAGCAGCTCCTGGACAGATTCCTACGAGCAGTACTTC
.	TRBV5-1	.	14	TRBJ2-3	CASTNKQGADTQYF	TGCGCCAGCACCAACAAACAGGGTGCAGATACGCAGTATTTT
.	TRBV29-1	.	17	TRBJ2-4	CSVEALDSSLAKNIQYF	TGCAGCGTTGAAGCCTTAGACAGCTCCCTAGCCAAAAACATTCAGTACTTC
.	TRBV30	.	13	TRBJ1-1	CAWSNSKNTEAFF	TGTGCCTGGAGTAATAGCAAGAACACTGAAGCTTTCTTT